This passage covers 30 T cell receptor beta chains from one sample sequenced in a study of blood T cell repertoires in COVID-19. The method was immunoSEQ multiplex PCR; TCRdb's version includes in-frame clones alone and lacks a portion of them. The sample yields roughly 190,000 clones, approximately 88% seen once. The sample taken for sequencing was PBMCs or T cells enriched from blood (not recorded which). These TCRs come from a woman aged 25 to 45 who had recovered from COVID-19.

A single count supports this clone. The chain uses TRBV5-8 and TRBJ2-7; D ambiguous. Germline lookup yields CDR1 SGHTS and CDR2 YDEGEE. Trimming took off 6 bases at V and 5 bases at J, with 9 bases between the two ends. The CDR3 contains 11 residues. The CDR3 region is CASIGRNEQYV. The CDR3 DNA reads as TGTGCCAGCATTGGGCGAAACGAGCAGTACGTC.

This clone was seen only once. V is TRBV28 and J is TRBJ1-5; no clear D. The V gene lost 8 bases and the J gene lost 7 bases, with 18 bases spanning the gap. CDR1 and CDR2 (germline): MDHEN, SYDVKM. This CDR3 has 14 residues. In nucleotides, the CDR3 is TGTGCCAGCTCCGGAGGAGGGAACGGGCAGCCCCAGCATTTT. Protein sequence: CASSGGGNGQPQHF.

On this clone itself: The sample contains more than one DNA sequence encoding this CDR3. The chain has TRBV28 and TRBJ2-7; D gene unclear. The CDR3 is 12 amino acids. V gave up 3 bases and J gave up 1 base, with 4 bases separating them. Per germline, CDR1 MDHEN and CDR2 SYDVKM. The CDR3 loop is CASSFSSYEQYF. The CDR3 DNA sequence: TGTGCCAGCAGTTTTTCATCCTACGAGCAGTACTTC.

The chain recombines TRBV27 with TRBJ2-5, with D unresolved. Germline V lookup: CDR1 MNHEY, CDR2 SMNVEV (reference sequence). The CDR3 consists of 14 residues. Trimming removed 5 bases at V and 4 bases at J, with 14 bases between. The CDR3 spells CASSQRVVPETQYF. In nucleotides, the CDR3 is TGTGCCAGCAGTCAACGGGTCGTCCCAGAGACCCAGTACTTC.

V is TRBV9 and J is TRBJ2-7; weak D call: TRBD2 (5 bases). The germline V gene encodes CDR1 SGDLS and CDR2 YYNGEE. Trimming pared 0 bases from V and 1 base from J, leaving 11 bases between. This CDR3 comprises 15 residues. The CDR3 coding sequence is TGTGCCAGCAGCGTAGGAGGCGGGCAGTCCTACGAGCAGTACTTC. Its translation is CASSVGGGQSYEQYF.

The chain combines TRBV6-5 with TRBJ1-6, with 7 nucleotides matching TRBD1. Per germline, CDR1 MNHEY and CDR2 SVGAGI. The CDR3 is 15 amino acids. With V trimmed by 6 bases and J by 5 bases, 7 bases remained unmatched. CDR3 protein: CASREGTANNSPLHF. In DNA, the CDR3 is TGTGCCAGCAGAGAGGGGACAGCAAATAATTCACCCCTCCACTTT.

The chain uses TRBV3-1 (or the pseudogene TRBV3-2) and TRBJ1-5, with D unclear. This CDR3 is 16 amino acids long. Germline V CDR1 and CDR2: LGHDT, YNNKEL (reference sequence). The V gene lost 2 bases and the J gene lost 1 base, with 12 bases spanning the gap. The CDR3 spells CASSQTSLGSNQPQHF. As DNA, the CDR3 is TGTGCCAGCAGCCAAACCTCCTTGGGCAGCAATCAGCCCCAGCATTTT.

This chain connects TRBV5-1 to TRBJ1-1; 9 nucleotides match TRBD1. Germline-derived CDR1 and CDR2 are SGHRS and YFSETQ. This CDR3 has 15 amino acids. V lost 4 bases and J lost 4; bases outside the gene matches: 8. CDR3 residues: CASSNRQGEGTEAFF. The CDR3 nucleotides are TGCGCCAGCAGCAACCGACAGGGGGAGGGCACTGAAGCTTTCTTT.

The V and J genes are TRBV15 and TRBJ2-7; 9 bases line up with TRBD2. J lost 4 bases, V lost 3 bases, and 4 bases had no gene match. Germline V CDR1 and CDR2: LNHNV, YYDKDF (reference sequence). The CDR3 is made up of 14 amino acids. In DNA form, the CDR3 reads TGTGCCACCAGCAGGCCTAGCGGGGTGTACGAGCAGTACTTC. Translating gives CATSRPSGVYEQYF.

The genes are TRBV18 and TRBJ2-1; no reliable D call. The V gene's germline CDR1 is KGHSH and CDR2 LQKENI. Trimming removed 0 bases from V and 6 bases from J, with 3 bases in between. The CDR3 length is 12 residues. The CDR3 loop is CASSPPGNEQFF. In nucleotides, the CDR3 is TGTGCCAGCTCACCACCCGGCAATGAGCAGTTCTTC.

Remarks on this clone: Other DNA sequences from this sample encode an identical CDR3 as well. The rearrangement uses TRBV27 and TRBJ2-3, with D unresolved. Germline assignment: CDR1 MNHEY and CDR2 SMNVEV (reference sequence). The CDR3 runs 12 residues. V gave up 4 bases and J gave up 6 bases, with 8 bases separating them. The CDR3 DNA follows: TGTGCCAGCAGTTCCCACTCGGATACGCAGTATTTT. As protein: CASSSHSDTQYF.

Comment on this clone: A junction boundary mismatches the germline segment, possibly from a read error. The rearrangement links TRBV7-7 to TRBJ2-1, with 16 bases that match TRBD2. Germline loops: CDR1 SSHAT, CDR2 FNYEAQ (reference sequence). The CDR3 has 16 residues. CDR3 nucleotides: TGTGCTAGCAGCAAAGGGACTAGCGGGAGGGTCAATGAGCAGTTCTTC. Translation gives CASSKGTSGRVNEQFF.

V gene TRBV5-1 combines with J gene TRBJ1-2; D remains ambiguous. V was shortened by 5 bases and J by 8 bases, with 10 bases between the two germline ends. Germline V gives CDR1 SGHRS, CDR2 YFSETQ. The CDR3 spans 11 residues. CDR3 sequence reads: CASRVDRGYTF. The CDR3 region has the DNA TGCGCCAGCAGAGTAGATCGGGGCTACACCTTC.

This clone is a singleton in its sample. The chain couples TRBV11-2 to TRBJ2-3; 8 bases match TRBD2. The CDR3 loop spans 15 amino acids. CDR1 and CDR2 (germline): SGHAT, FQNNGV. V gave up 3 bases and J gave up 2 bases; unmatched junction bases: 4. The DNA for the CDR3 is TGTGCCAGCAGCTTCCGGGGGGGGTTCACAGATACGCAGTATTTT. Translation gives CASSFRGGFTDTQYF.

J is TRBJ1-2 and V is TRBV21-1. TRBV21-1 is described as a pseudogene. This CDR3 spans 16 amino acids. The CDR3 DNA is TGTGCCAGCAGTCTCTGGCGGATAGATCTTAACTATGGCTACACCTTC. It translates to CASSLWRIDLNYGYTF.

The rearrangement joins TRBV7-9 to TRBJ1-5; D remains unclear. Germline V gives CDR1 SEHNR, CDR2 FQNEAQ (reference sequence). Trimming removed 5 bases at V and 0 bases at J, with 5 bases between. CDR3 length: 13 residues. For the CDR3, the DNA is TGTGCCAGCAGCCTCAGTAGCAATCAGCCCCAGCATTTT. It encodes CASSLSSNQPQHF.

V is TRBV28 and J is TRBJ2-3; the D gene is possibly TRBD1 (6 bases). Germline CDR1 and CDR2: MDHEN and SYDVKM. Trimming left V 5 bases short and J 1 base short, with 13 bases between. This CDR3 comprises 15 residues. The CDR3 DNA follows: TGTGCCAGCAGTCAGGAGGCAGGGGGCACAGATACGCAGTATTTT. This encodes CASSQEAGGTDTQYF.

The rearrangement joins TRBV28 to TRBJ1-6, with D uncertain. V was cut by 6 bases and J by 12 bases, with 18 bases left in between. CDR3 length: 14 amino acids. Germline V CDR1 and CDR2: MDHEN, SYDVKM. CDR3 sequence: CASRIGRARGPLHF. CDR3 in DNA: TGTGCCAGCAGAATAGGAAGGGCGCGGGGACCCCTCCACTTT. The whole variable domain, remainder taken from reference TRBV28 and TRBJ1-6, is DVKVTQSSRYLVKRTGEKVFLECVQDMDHENMFWYRQDPGLGLRLIYFSYDVKMKEKGDIPEGYSVSREKKERFSLILESASTNQTSMYLCASRIGRARGPLHFGNGTRLTVT.

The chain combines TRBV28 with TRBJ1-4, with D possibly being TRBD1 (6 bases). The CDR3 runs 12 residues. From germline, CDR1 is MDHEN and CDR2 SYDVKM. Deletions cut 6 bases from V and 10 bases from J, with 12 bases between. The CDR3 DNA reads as TGTGCCAGCAGCCAAGGGGGGGGAAAACTGTTTTTT. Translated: CASSQGGGKLFF.

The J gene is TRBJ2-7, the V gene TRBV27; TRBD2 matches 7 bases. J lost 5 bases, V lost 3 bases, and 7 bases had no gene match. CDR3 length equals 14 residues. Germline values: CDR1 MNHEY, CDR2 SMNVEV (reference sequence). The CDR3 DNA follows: TGTGCCAGCAGTTTCCCCGGGGGGAGGAACGAGCAGTACTTC. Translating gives CASSFPGGRNEQYF.

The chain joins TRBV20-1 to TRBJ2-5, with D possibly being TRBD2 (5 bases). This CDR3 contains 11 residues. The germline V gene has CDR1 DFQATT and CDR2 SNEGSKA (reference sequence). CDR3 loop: CSAQRGETQYF. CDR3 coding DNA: TGCAGCGCTCAAAGAGGGGAGACCCAGTACTTC.

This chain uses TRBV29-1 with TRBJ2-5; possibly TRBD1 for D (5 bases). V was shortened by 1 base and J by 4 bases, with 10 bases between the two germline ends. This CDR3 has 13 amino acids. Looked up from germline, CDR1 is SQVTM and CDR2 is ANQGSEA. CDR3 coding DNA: TGCAGCGTTGAAGGCCAGGGTAGAGAGACCCAGTACTTC. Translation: CSVEGQGRETQYF.

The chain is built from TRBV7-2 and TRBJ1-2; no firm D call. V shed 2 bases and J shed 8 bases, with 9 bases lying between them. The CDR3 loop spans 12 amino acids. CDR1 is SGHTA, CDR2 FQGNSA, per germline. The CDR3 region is CASSLPLRGYTF. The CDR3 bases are TGTGCCAGCAGCTTACCCTTGCGAGGCTACACCTTC.

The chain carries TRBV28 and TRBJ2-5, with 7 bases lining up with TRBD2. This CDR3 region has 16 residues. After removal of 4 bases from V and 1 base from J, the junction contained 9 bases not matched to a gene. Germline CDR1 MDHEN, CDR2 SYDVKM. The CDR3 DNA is TGTGCCAGCAGTTACGGACTAGTGAGCCTCCAAGAGACCCAGTACTTC. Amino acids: CASSYGLVSLQETQYF.

CDR3 in DNA: TGTGCCATCAAATCAGGGGGCTATGGCTACACCTTC. This gives the protein CAIKSGGYGYTF. The chain joins TRBV10-3 to TRBJ1-2; 7 bases align to TRBD1. CDR1 and CDR2 (germline): ENHRY, SYGVKD. This CDR3 has 12 amino acids. V lost 7 bases, J lost 4 bases, and 3 bases stayed unmatched.

DNA for the CDR3: TGTGCCTGGAGGGGGGGGGTTGGCAATCAGCCCCAGCATTTT. It specifies CAWRGGVGNQPQHF. The J gene is TRBJ1-5, the V gene TRBV30; a possible D gene is TRBD1 (5 bases). V was trimmed by 3 bases and J by 2 bases, leaving 11 bases between them. Germline CDR1 reads GTSNPN; CDR2 reads SVGIG (reference sequence). This CDR3 has 14 amino acids.

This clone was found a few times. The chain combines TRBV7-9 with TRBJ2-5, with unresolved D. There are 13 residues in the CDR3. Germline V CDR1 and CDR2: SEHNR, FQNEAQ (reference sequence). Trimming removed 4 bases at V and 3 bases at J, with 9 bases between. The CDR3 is CASSSGAKETQYF. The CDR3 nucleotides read TGTGCCAGCAGCTCCGGAGCTAAAGAGACCCAGTACTTC.

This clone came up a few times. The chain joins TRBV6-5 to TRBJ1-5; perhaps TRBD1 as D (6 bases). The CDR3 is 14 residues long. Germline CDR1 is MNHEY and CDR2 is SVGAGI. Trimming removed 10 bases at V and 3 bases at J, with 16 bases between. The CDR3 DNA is TGTGCCACCACCGCCAGGGACATCAATCAGCCCCAGCATTTT. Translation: CATTARDINQPQHF.

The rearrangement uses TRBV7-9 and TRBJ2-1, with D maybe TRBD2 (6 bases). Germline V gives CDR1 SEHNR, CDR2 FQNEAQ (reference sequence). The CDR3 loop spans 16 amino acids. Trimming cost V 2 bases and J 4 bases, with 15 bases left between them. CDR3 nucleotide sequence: TGTGCCAGCAGCTTAAACCTAGCGCTCTCTTACAATGAGCAGTTCTTC. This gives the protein CASSLNLALSYNEQFF.

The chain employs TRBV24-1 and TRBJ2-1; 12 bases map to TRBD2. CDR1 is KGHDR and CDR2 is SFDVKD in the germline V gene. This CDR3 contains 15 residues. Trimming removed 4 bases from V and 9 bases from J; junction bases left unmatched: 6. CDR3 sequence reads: CATSDPSGRASEQFF. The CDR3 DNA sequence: TGTGCCACCAGTGACCCTAGCGGGAGGGCCAGTGAGCAGTTCTTC.